This T cell receptor (beta chain) was identified during a study of shared clonotypes between healthy human individuals. Study-wide points: Clonotype sharing among donors was expected to depend on sequencing depth. Memory subsets had estimated richness that was generally smaller than that of naive subsets.

For this clone: Antigen unknown.

Some 28,000 T cell genomes (about 0.2 ug DNA) went into each sorted-subset replicate. Original processing methods: Filtering differed for immunoSEQ, which gave only junction sequences without quality scores. Some clones are missing from TCRdb's copy, which holds only in-frame ones; the method was immunoSEQ multiplex PCR. V, J and clone size are those of that table, while D and trimming were read from the DNA. The sample holds approximately 2.5 million clones, more than 80% seen once. Germline loops: CDR1 SEHNR, CDR2 FQNEAQ (reference sequence). The V end lost 7 bases, the J end lost 2 bases, and 11 bases lay between the germline ends. This CDR3 has 13 residues.

The V call is TRBV7-9, the J call TRBJ1-2, with unresolved D. Material: naive CD4+ T cells sorted from blood. The subset: CD45RA+ positively selected. This TCR was sampled from a man between 18 and 35 years old in good health. The CDR3 region has the DNA TGTGCCAGCATCCCCCAACTGAACTATGGCTACACCTTC. Its translation is CASIPQLNYGYTF.